The entry below gives a single TCR beta chain sequence along with its context. What it binds is not known. The data were obtained in a study of CD8 T cells in ankylosing spondylitis. Study-level results: Ankylosing spondylitis blood appeared to be characterized by a TCR beta motif of several highly homologous variants. Earlier reports found some motif variants in synovial fluid and blood in reactive arthritis. Disease-linked clones reportedly concentrated significantly in matched ankylosing spondylitis synovial fluid.

Each TCR beta library was made by quantitative 5'-RACE that incorporated molecular barcodes. TCRdb independently ran MiXCR on the 5' RACE reads; one entry per CDR3 protein. Found here are fewer than 200,000 distinct CDR3 sequences, roughly 18% of them singletons; the top ten hold approximately 4.3%. Germline V gives CDR1 DFQATT, CDR2 SNEGSKA (reference sequence). Trimming pared 5 bases from V and 8 bases from J, leaving 6 bases between. The CDR3 extends over 9 amino acids. Sequenced: blood, either unsorted or a sorted T cell fraction (not recorded which). The source is a male donor between 5 and 35 years old with ankylosing spondylitis or in good health (not recorded which). The chain carries TRBV20-1 and TRBJ1-1; no reliable D call. CDR3 nucleotides: TGCAGTGCTGGTACGGAAGCTTTCTTT. It translates to CSAGTEAFF.